The table lists the clone carrying this T cell receptor (beta chain) with a few counts. No antigen is known for it. These data belong to a study of long-term antiretroviral therapy in people with HIV. On the study more broadly: Collection dates of the earliest samples fall about a decade before the 2015 immediate-ART recommendation. General study findings and limits: Blood in the study was drawn between about 2004 and 2017, possibly under older ART regimens, which may be less effective than current ones. Whichever time point was examined, clones expanded before ART dominated the repertoire.

The samples, holding about 1-10 million cryopreserved PBMC, were thawed before DNA extraction was carried out. V was pared by 2 bases and J by 7 bases, with 18 bases between. The CDR3 is 15 amino acids. CDR1 is SGHTA, CDR2 FQGNSA, per germline. Researchers report immunoSEQ v3.0 was run at survey level. Libraries were prepared by immunoSEQ multiplex PCR; TCRdb keeps only in-frame clonotypes and omits some of them. The profile shows more than 20,000 clones, approximately 80% of them singletons. The receptor's source is a man younger than 30 with HIV. The chain couples TRBV7-2 to TRBJ2-7, with no clear D. The input for sequencing was unsorted PBMCs, taken 0.5 years after starting antiretroviral therapy. The chain's CDR3 is CASSLRKLTALEQYF. The CDR3 nucleotides read TGTGCCAGCAGCTTAAGGAAACTAACCGCCTTGGAGCAGTACTTC.